Listed here are 20 T cell receptor beta chains from one sample, sequenced in a study of blood T cells in healthy people across ages. A second PCR of 7 to 11 cycles used a sample-barcoded 5' primer and a J-beta primer mix. From the 5' RACE reads, TCRdb called clonotypes with MiXCR, one entry per CDR3 protein. This sample has roughly 680,000 distinct CDR3 sequences; over 40% occur once, and the top ten carry approximately 12%. The sequenced sample consisted of blood. These TCRs come from a woman of 80 years or more in good health.

On this clonotype: This may be a read error: a much more frequent sequence differs by one nucleotide. The gene calls are TRBV6-2 or TRBV6-3 and TRBJ2-7; D is perhaps TRBD2 (5 bases). Germline V gene lookup returns CDR1 MNHEY and CDR2 SVGEGT. V was trimmed by 2 bases and J by 0 bases, leaving 8 bases between them. CDR3 size: 14 residues. CDR3 sequence (DNA): TGTGCCAGCAGTTACCGCGCGGGCTCCTACGAGCAGTACTTC. Translating gives CASSYRAGSYEQYF.

In this sample, this clonotype turned up many times. The chain couples TRBV11-1 to TRBJ1-2; D gene unclear. Between the trimmed V and J ends, which lost 1 base and 2 bases, there was a span of 11 bases. CDR3 length equals 15 residues. The germline V gene encodes CDR1 SGHAT and CDR2 FQDESV (reference sequence). CDR3 region: CASSLGDFQNYGYTF. Written as DNA, the CDR3 is TGTGCCAGCAGCTTAGGAGATTTTCAGAACTATGGCTACACCTTC.

This clonotype was counted many times. The chain is built from TRBV11-2 and TRBJ2-5; D not certain. V lost 3 bases and J 0 bases, leaving 5 bases between the germline ends. The CDR3 is made up of 13 amino acids. CDR1 and CDR2 (germline): SGHAT, FQNNGV. The CDR3 is CASSLGYQETQYF. As DNA, the CDR3 is TGTGCCAGCAGCTTGGGTTACCAAGAGACCCAGTACTTC.

The chain joins TRBV5-1 to TRBJ1-1; D uncertain. Trimming removed 0 bases at V and 3 bases at J, with 9 bases between. The CDR3 length is 14 residues. Germline CDR1 SGHRS, CDR2 YFSETQ. The CDR3 DNA reads TGCGCCAGCAGCTTGGGGTATGGGGACACTGAAGCTTTCTTT. Encoded protein: CASSLGYGDTEAFF.

V gene TRBV4-2 combines with J gene TRBJ2-1; tentatively, D is TRBD2 (5 bases). V dropped 1 base and J dropped 2 bases, with 12 bases sitting between them. CDR1 LGHNA and CDR2 YNFKEQ come from the germline V gene. This CDR3 comprises 16 residues. The CDR3 DNA reads as TGTGCCAGCAGCCAAGCGGGGTCCGGGCCCTACAATGAGCAGTTCTTC. This gives the protein CASSQAGSGPYNEQFF.

This chain links TRBV29-1 with TRBJ1-2; D is undetermined. Trimming stripped 0 bases from V and 0 bases from J, with 5 bases between. The length of the CDR3 is 13 residues. Germline values: CDR1 SQVTM, CDR2 ANQGSEA. CDR3 residues: CSVEDVANYGYTF. The CDR3 nucleotides read TGCAGCGTTGAAGACGTAGCTAACTATGGCTACACCTTC.

This clonotype was recorded a few times. The chain has TRBV6-1 and TRBJ1-5, with D tentatively TRBD1 (5 bases). The CDR3 runs to 14 residues. Trimming stripped 3 bases from V and 3 bases from J, with 9 bases between. Germline V CDR1 and CDR2: MNHNS, SASEGT. CDR3 DNA sequence: TGTGCCAGCAGTGACAGGGTACCCAATCAGCCCCAGCATTTT. It specifies CASSDRVPNQPQHF.

This clonotype came up many times. J is TRBJ1-1 and V is TRBV4-1; D is uncertain. Germline-derived CDR1 and CDR2 are MGHRA and YSYEKL. The CDR3 has 14 amino acids. Trimming took off 5 bases at V and 4 bases at J, with 14 bases between the two ends. The CDR3 here is CASSSGRSLTEAFF. CDR3 in DNA: TGCGCCAGCAGCTCCGGGAGATCCCTCACTGAAGCTTTCTTT.

This clonotype was counted many times. J is TRBJ2-7 and V is TRBV3-1; D might be TRBD2 (6 bases). The germline V and J ends were trimmed by 4 bases and 3 bases, with 13 bases remaining between them. This CDR3 region has 14 residues. Germline V gene data show CDR1 as LGHDT and CDR2 as YNNKEL (reference sequence). The CDR3 spells CASSPSRGLYEQYF. The CDR3 DNA follows: TGTGCCAGCAGCCCAAGTCGGGGACTCTACGAGCAGTACTTC.

Only a few counts were recorded for this clonotype. This clone may be a read error of a much larger clone one base away. V usage is TRBV4-1 and J usage is TRBJ2-1, with 7 bases fitting TRBD2. Germline lookup yields CDR1 MGHRA and CDR2 YSYEKL. J gave up 7 bases and V 4 bases, and 7 bases lay outside the gene matches. CDR3 size: 14 residues. The CDR3 nucleotides are TGCGCCAGCAGCCGAAGAGCGGGAACGAATGAGCAGTTCTTC. This codes for CASSRRAGTNEQFF.

The chain recombines TRBV30 with TRBJ1-1; no reliable D call. V dropped 3 bases and J dropped 8 bases, with 10 bases sitting between them. CDR1 and CDR2 from the germline V gene are GTSNPN and SVGIG (reference sequence). The CDR3 totals 11 residues. This CDR3 reads CAWRMEGEAFF. CDR3 coding DNA: TGTGCCTGGAGGATGGAAGGAGAAGCTTTCTTT.

As to this clonotype: A read error may explain this, as a much larger clone is one base away. The CDR3 DNA reads TGTGCCAGCGGCTTAGGCCTGGTGGGCACCACAGATACGCAGTATTTT. Its translation: CASGLGLVGTTDTQYF. The chain joins TRBV7-3 to TRBJ2-3; D unresolved. Germline V CDR1 and CDR2: SGHTA, FQGTGA. The CDR3 runs to 16 residues.

V and J are TRBV2 and TRBJ1-1; D might be TRBD1 (5 bases). The CDR3 spans 15 residues. Trimming left V 6 bases short and J 0 bases short, with 14 bases between. CDR1 and CDR2 (germline): SNHLY, FYNNEI. The CDR3 sequence is CASRASTGMNTEAFF. As DNA, the CDR3 is TGTGCCAGCAGGGCTAGTACAGGAATGAACACTGAAGCTTTCTTT.

The rearrangement joins TRBV20-1 to TRBJ2-5, with TRBD1 matching 9 bases. The germline gives CDR1 DFQATT, CDR2 SNEGSKA (reference sequence). V lost 5 bases and J lost 5; bases outside the gene matches: 9. This CDR3 contains 14 residues. CDR3 sequence reads: CSAGKQGAGETQYF. The CDR3 coding sequence is TGCAGTGCTGGGAAACAGGGGGCGGGTGAGACCCAGTACTTC.

This clonotype was seen at least ten times. This chain joins TRBV28 and TRBJ2-3; D is uncertain. This CDR3 contains 12 residues. The germline V gene encodes CDR1 MDHEN and CDR2 SYDVKM. Trimming took off 6 bases at V and 3 bases at J, with 7 bases between the two ends. The CDR3 is CASRPGTDTQYF. CDR3 DNA sequence: TGTGCCAGCAGACCCGGGACAGATACGCAGTATTTT.

V gene TRBV29-1 combines with J gene TRBJ2-2; possibly TRBD1 or TRBD2 for D (5 bases each). Trimming cost V 4 bases and J 6 bases, with 9 bases left between them. Germline V gene data show CDR1 as SQVTM and CDR2 as ANQGSEA. CDR3 length: 12 amino acids. In nucleotides, the CDR3 is TGCAGCGTTGTACGGGGCGCCGGGGAGCTGTTTTTT. Translating gives CSVVRGAGELFF.

In regard to this clonotype: A much larger clone differs by one base, so this may be a read error. This chain uses TRBV4-2 with TRBJ2-5; TRBD2 matches 10 bases. The CDR3 sequence is 16 residues long. V trimming: 2 bases; J trimming: 11 bases; junction bases outside the gene matches: 14. CDR1 and CDR2 from the germline V gene are LGHNA and YNFKEQ. CDR3 loop: CASSQPLAGVMDEQYF. DNA for the CDR3: TGTGCCAGCAGCCAACCCCTAGCGGGAGTCATGGATGAGCAGTACTTC.

This clonotype has a handful of counts. This chain links TRBV2 with TRBJ1-2; D call uncertain. The CDR3 runs 12 residues. With 5 bases removed from V and 7 bases from J, the gap between germline ends came to 11 bases. CDR1 is SNHLY, CDR2 FYNNEI, per germline. CDR3 nucleotides: TGTGCCAGCAGTTATCTCACGGGTGGCTACACCTTC. The encoded protein is CASSYLTGGYTF.

This chain connects TRBV10-1 to TRBJ2-7; D assignment may be TRBD1 or TRBD2 (5 bases each). Germline assignment: CDR1 WNHNN and CDR2 SYGVQD (reference sequence). CDR3 size: 15 residues. V was cut by 3 bases and J by 2 bases, with 14 bases left in between. Written as DNA, the CDR3 is TGCGCCAGCAGTGATCATGGGGGTCAGGCCTACGAGCAGTACTTC. Translated, it gives CASSDHGGQAYEQYF.

This clonotype was detected many times. The chain employs TRBV5-5 and TRBJ2-1; D gene ambiguous. V gave up 4 bases and J gave up 5 bases, with 10 bases separating them. This CDR3 comprises 13 residues. Germline assignment: CDR1 SGHKS and CDR2 YYEKEE (reference sequence). CDR3 sequence (DNA): TGTGCCAGCAGCGGATACCCCGACAATGAGCAGTTCTTC. It specifies CASSGYPDNEQFF.